This TCR beta chain is from a study of T cell responses to AZD1222 COVID-19 vaccine. Study overall: Samples with a second dose at about 4 or about 12 weeks were pooled together. General observations from the study: Just six AZD1222 recipients were seropositive at baseline. Repertoire sampling occurred only after the peak T cell response. There were mostly white British donors and more females than males, and clonal diversity was possibly underestimated.

Data came from immunoSEQ multiplex PCR; TCRdb stores just in-frame clones and leaves some out. The repertoire has 80,000 to 90,000 clones, more than 75% of them found once; the top ten carry approximately 3%. This CDR3 has 14 residues. In germline, CDR1 is SGHRS, CDR2 YFSETQ. After removal of 0 bases from V and 7 bases from J, the junction contained 7 bases not matched to a gene. Concerning this clone itself: Its specificity is unknown.

Sequences were derived from peripheral blood, sampled on day 0 of AZD1222 vaccination. The chain is built from TRBV5-1 and TRBJ2-7; 7 bases map to TRBD1. This clonotype originated in an adult in good health. CDR3 in DNA: TGCGCCAGCAGCTTGGGACAGGGTGAGCTGGAGCAGTACTTC. It codes for CASSLGQGELEQYF.